The 24 T cell receptor beta chains below come from one sample, sequenced in a study of blood T cell repertoires in COVID-19. The assay was immunoSEQ multiplex PCR, and TCRdb's table has in-frame clones only and misses some. The table includes over 150,000 clones, roughly 90% detected once. The sample consisted of peripheral blood. These receptor sequences come from a woman in her sixties who had recovered from COVID-19.

This chain joins TRBV28 and TRBJ1-6, with TRBD1 matching over 10 bases. Trimming took 7 bases from V and 7 from J; bases not matched to a gene: 7. CDR1 and CDR2 (germline): MDHEN, SYDVKM. This CDR3 spans 15 amino acids. DNA of the CDR3: TGTGCCAGCACCCTGACAGGGGGCTGGAATTCACCCCTCCACTTT. As protein: CASTLTGGWNSPLHF.

The gene calls are TRBV28 and TRBJ1-5; D may be TRBD1 (5 bases). The CDR3 is 16 residues long. Germline V lookup: CDR1 MDHEN, CDR2 SYDVKM. The ends were cut back, 1 base at V and 6 bases at J, with 16 bases in the middle. The CDR3 loop is CASSLFNGAYGQPQHF. CDR3 nucleotides: TGTGCCAGCAGTTTATTTAATGGGGCTTACGGTCAGCCCCAGCATTTT.

This clone turned up a few times. The chain uses TRBV7-8 and TRBJ1-5; no clear D. V was clipped by 1 base and J by 3 bases, with 7 bases between them. Germline V gives CDR1 SGHVS, CDR2 FQNEAQ. There are 14 residues in the CDR3. The CDR3 bases are TGTGCCAGCAGCTTAGACTCAACCAATCAGCCCCAGCATTTT. It is translated as CASSLDSTNQPQHF.

This clone turned up a few times. The CDR3 reads CSAIRDYEQYF. The CDR3 coding sequence is TGCAGTGCCATTAGAGACTACGAGCAGTACTTC. This sequence joins TRBV20-1 and TRBJ2-7, with D unresolved. Trimming took 6 bases from V and 3 from J, leaving 9 bases between them. The CDR3 contains 11 residues. CDR1 is DFQATT, CDR2 SNEGSKA, per germline (reference sequence).

This chain joins TRBV19 and TRBJ1-2, with TRBD1 identical over 9 bases. V trimming: 6 bases; J trimming: 11 bases; junction bases outside the gene matches: 16. The CDR3 runs 15 residues. Per germline, CDR1 LNHDA and CDR2 SQIVND (reference sequence). The CDR3 sequence is CASSLTGGAPGRYTF. DNA for the CDR3: TGTGCCAGTAGCTTAACAGGGGGCGCCCCCGGAAGGTACACCTTC. Based on the CDR3 plus reference TRBV19 and TRBJ1-2, the full variable domain is DGGITQSPKYLFRKEGQNVTLSCEQNLNHDAMYWYRQDPGQGLRLIYYSQIVNDFQKGDIAEGYSVSREKKESFPLTVTSAQKNPTAFYLCASSLTGGAPGRYTFGSGTRLTVV.

The chain carries TRBV7-9 and TRBJ2-7, with D possibly being TRBD1 (5 bases). The CDR3 consists of 16 residues. The V end lost 1 base, the J end lost 3 bases, and 16 bases lay between the germline ends. Germline V CDR1 and CDR2: SEHNR, FQNEAQ (reference sequence). The CDR3 nucleotides are TGTGCCAGCAGCTTAGAACAGGCCCGACATCTCTACGAGCAGTACTTC. Translation gives CASSLEQARHLYEQYF.

This chain links TRBV7-3 with TRBJ2-1, with 7 positions matching TRBD2. The CDR3 is 15 residues long. With V trimmed by 2 bases and J by 0 bases, 1 base remained unmatched. Germline V CDR1 and CDR2: SGHTA, FQGTGA. The DNA of the CDR3 is TGTGCCAGCAGCTTAGGCGGGGGCTCCTACAATGAGCAGTTCTTC. Its translation: CASSLGGGSYNEQFF.

The chain recombines TRBV24-1 with TRBJ1-5; TRBD1 is a possible D gene (5 bases). Trimming took 5 bases from V and 6 from J, leaving 16 bases between them. The CDR3 runs 15 residues. Germline V gene data show CDR1 as KGHDR and CDR2 as SFDVKD. CDR3 in amino acids: CATSGGGEDVQPQHF. In DNA form, the CDR3 reads TGTGCCACCAGTGGGGGAGGGGAAGATGTTCAGCCCCAGCATTTT.

The CDR3 DNA sequence: TGCGCCAGCAGCTTCGGGGGGGCTAGTGAGCAGTTCTTC. Residues: CASSFGGASEQFF. The rearrangement links TRBV5-1 to TRBJ2-1; 8 nucleotides line up with TRBD2. With V trimmed by 2 bases and J by 9 bases, 4 bases remained unmatched. Germline V gene sequence: CDR1 SGHRS, CDR2 YFSETQ. This CDR3 contains 13 residues.

The genes are TRBV7-2 and TRBJ2-7; no definite D call. The CDR3 is 16 amino acids. Germline-derived CDR1 and CDR2 are SGHTA and FQGNSA. V lost 2 bases and J 0 bases, leaving 14 bases between the germline ends. CDR3 DNA sequence: TGTGCCAGCAGCTTAAGTCTCTTGGCCAGCTCCTACGAGCAGTACTTC. This gives the protein CASSLSLLASSYEQYF. Drawing the rest from reference TRBV7-2 and TRBJ2-7, the complete variable domain is GAGVSQSPSNKVTEKGKDVELRCDPISGHTALYWYRQSLGQGLEFLIYFQGNSAPDKSGLPSDRFSAERTGGSVSTLTIQRTQQEDSAVYLCASSLSLLASSYEQYFGPGTRLTVT.

This chain links TRBV5-1 with TRBJ2-5; 11 nucleotides agree with TRBD2. The ends lost 9 bases at V and 4 bases at J; junction bases unmatched: 11. The germline V gene encodes CDR1 SGHRS and CDR2 YFSETQ. The CDR3 runs 15 residues. The CDR3 loop is CATRGGTSGIETQYF. The CDR3, as DNA: TGCGCCACCCGGGGGGGGACTAGCGGCATAGAGACCCAGTACTTC. Full variable domain (remainder filled in from reference TRBV5-1 and TRBJ2-5): KAGVTQTPRYLIKTRGQQVTLSCSPISGHRSVSWYQQTPGQGLQFLFEYFSETQRNKGNFPGRFSGRQFSNSRSEMNVSTLELGDSALYLCATRGGTSGIETQYFGPGTRLLVL.

The chain has TRBV4-3 and TRBJ1-1, with D possibly being TRBD1 (5 bases). This CDR3 comprises 15 residues. Trimming stripped 4 bases from V and 2 bases from J, with 14 bases between. Germline V CDR1 and CDR2: LGHNA, YSLEER. CDR3: CASSLFGGDNTEAFF. The CDR3 nucleotides read TGCGCCAGCAGCCTGTTTGGGGGGGATAACACTGAAGCTTTCTTT.

This clone was counted a single time. The rearrangement links TRBV6-6 to TRBJ2-3; 11 bases agree with TRBD2. This CDR3 spans 15 amino acids. Losses at the gene ends were 6 bases for V and 5 bases for J; bases not matched to a gene: 7. Germline V CDR1 and CDR2: MNHNY, SVGAGI (reference sequence). The CDR3 sequence: CASRVSGGAGDTQYF. CDR3 nucleotides: TGTGCCAGCAGAGTTAGCGGGGGGGCCGGAGATACGCAGTATTTT.

The rearrangement uses TRBV9 and TRBJ2-2, with D maybe TRBD1 (6 bases). Germline CDR1 reads SGDLS; CDR2 reads YYNGEE. Trimming left V 4 bases short and J 1 base short, with 14 bases between. The CDR3 extends over 16 amino acids. Written as DNA, the CDR3 is TGTGCCAGCAGCCCCCTTTGGACAGAGAACACCGGGGAGCTGTTTTTT. Protein product: CASSPLWTENTGELFF. Drawing the rest from reference TRBV9 and TRBJ2-2, the complete variable domain is DSGVTQTPKHLITATGQRVTLRCSPRSGDLSVYWYQQSLDQGLQFLIQYYNGEERAKGNILERFSAQQFPDLHSELNLSSLELGDSALYFCASSPLWTENTGELFFGEGSRLTVL.

The chain recombines TRBV7-8 with TRBJ2-3; 10 bases fit TRBD2. Trimming at V came to 5 bases and at J to 1 base, leaving 0 bases not matched to a gene. The CDR3 extends over 14 amino acids. CDR1 and CDR2 (germline): SGHVS, FQNEAQ. In nucleotides, the CDR3 is TGTGCCAGCAGCACTAGCGGGGGCACAGATACGCAGTATTTT. Amino acid sequence: CASSTSGGTDTQYF.

V usage is TRBV19 and J usage is TRBJ1-5; D might be TRBD1 (5 bases). V lost 5 bases and J 5 bases, leaving 10 bases between the germline ends. The CDR3 runs 13 residues. Germline V CDR1 and CDR2: LNHDA, SQIVND (reference sequence). The CDR3 DNA reads TGTGCCAGTAGTCGAGACAGAGATCAGCCCCAGCATTTT. Protein product: CASSRDRDQPQHF.

The chain has TRBV24-1 and TRBJ2-5, with D possibly TRBD2 on 6 matching bases. CDR3 length: 13 amino acids. CDR1 KGHDR and CDR2 SFDVKD come from the germline V gene. The germline V and J ends were trimmed by 3 bases and 2 bases, with 6 bases remaining between them. Here the CDR3 reads CATSDAGQETQYF. The CDR3 coding sequence is TGTGCCACCAGTGATGCGGGACAAGAGACCCAGTACTTC.

V usage is TRBV3-1 (or the pseudogene TRBV3-2) and J usage is TRBJ1-6, with D possibly matching TRBD1 (5 bases). The CDR3 runs 15 residues. The germline V and J ends were trimmed by 4 bases and 8 bases, with 15 bases remaining between them. The germline gives CDR1 LGHDT, CDR2 YNNKEL (reference sequence). The CDR3 loop reads CASSPGYYGYSPLHF. The CDR3 DNA sequence: TGTGCCAGCAGCCCAGGGTATTACGGGTATTCACCCCTCCACTTT.

The chain combines TRBV2 with TRBJ2-1; 9 bases match TRBD1. The V and J ends lost 7 bases and 9 bases, in that order; junction bases with no gene match: 10. CDR3 length: 14 amino acids. Germline values: CDR1 SNHLY, CDR2 FYNNEI. CDR3 residues: CASNPDRGRSEQFF. The CDR3 DNA follows: TGTGCCAGCAACCCGGACAGGGGAAGGAGTGAGCAGTTCTTC.

Comment on this clone: This specimen includes other DNA sequences encoding the same CDR3. The genes are TRBV28 and TRBJ1-1, with TRBD1 identical over 7 bases. CDR3 length equals 15 residues. The V gene end was trimmed by 2 bases and the J gene end by 0 bases; junction bases not matched to a gene: 3. CDR1 is MDHEN, CDR2 SYDVKM, per germline. The DNA of the CDR3 is TGTGCCAGCAGTTTAGACAGGGCCATGAACACTGAAGCTTTCTTT. Translation: CASSLDRAMNTEAFF.

The CDR3 reads CASGRVNTEAFF. CDR3 DNA: TGTGCCAGCGGGCGGGTGAACACTGAAGCTTTCTTT. The V and J genes are TRBV6-5 and TRBJ1-1; D uncertain. V lost 8 bases and J 0 bases, leaving 7 bases between the germline ends. The V gene's germline CDR1 is MNHEY and CDR2 SVGAGI. The CDR3 runs to 12 residues.

The chain uses TRBV7-8 and TRBJ1-5; D is perhaps TRBD1 (6 bases). V was pared by 5 bases and J by 3 bases, with 20 bases between. In germline, CDR1 is SGHVS, CDR2 FQNEAQ. The CDR3 totals 17 residues. Written as DNA, the CDR3 is TGTGCCAGCAGCATCTCGAAACCAAACAGGGACAATCAGCCCCAGCATTTT. It translates to CASSISKPNRDNQPQHF. Based on the CDR3 plus reference TRBV7-8 and TRBJ1-5, the full variable domain is GAGVSQSPRYKVAKRGQDVALRCDPISGHVSLFWYQQALGQGPEFLTYFQNEAQLDKSGLPSDRFFAERPEGSVSTLKIQRTQQEDSAVYLCASSISKPNRDNQPQHFGDGTRLSIL.

The CDR3 sequence: CASSLSGQLNTEAFF. In nucleotides, the CDR3 is TGCGCCAGCAGCTTGTCGGGACAGCTGAACACTGAAGCTTTCTTT. The chain uses TRBV5-1 and TRBJ1-1; 7 positions agree with TRBD1. Germline CDR1 and CDR2: SGHRS and YFSETQ. The CDR3 spans 15 residues. Trimming removed 1 base from V and 0 bases from J; junction bases left unmatched: 3. The full variable domain, in which reference TRBV5-1 and TRBJ1-1 provide the parts outside the CDR3, is KAGVTQTPRYLIKTRGQQVTLSCSPISGHRSVSWYQQTPGQGLQFLFEYFSETQRNKGNFPGRFSGRQFSNSRSEMNVSTLELGDSALYLCASSLSGQLNTEAFFGQGTRLTVV.

A few counts support this clone. The chain employs TRBV7-8 and TRBJ2-2; no reliable D call. The CDR3 has 14 residues. Germline CDR1 SGHVS, CDR2 FQNEAQ. With 2 bases removed from V and 5 bases from J, the gap between germline ends came to 9 bases. The CDR3 loop is CASSLNSLTGELFF. In nucleotides, the CDR3 is TGTGCCAGCAGCTTAAACAGCCTAACCGGGGAGCTGTTTTTT. Using reference TRBV7-8 and TRBJ2-2 for the parts outside the CDR3, the full variable domain is GAGVSQSPRYKVAKRGQDVALRCDPISGHVSLFWYQQALGQGPEFLTYFQNEAQLDKSGLPSDRFFAERPEGSVSTLKIQRTQQEDSAVYLCASSLNSLTGELFFGEGSRLTVL.